The sample holds many counts of the clone carrying this T cell receptor beta chain. The junction and the germline gene differ at one end; a read error may be behind it. Germline lookup yields CDR1 LNHNV and CDR2 YYDKDF (reference sequence). The CDR3 extends over 15 amino acids. The data belong to a study of CD8 T cells in ankylosing spondylitis. Each CDR3 protein is one row after TCRdb ran MiXCR on the 5' RACE reads. The top ten clones hold about 15% of a sample with about 160,000 distinct CDR3 sequences, roughly 10% of them seen once. Source material: blood, either unsorted or a sorted T cell fraction (not recorded which). The gene calls are TRBV15 and TRBJ2-7, with 7 bases that match TRBD2. The clonotype comes from a female donor with ankylosing spondylitis or in good health (not recorded which). CDR3: CATSRDGWYGRVWPF. For the CDR3, the DNA is TGTGCCACCAGCAGAGATGGTTGGTATGGGAGGGTTTGGCCCTTC.